This T cell receptor (beta chain) was documented in a study of response to subunit inactivated influenza vaccine. The CDR3 totals 14 residues. The germline gives CDR1 LGHDT, CDR2 YNNKEL (reference sequence). The V and J ends lost 3 bases and 9 bases respectively, with 15 bases between them. Study-level results: The authors put forward the suggestion that each seasonal influenza vaccination may bring in only a limited number of new T cells.

TCRdb re-called the RT-PCR reads through MiXCR, storing one row per CDR3 protein. The sample includes over 650,000 distinct CDR3 sequences, about 18% of them seen just once. Worth noting for this clonotype: The target antigen is unknown.

This TCR was sampled from a man aged 45-65 years who received an inactivated influenza vaccine. This specimen consisted of PBMCs from blood, obtained roughly 5 days after vaccination. V is TRBV3-1 and J is TRBJ2-1; no reliable D call. The CDR3 DNA reads as TGTGCCAGCAGCCAGATGGTGGACCGACGTGAGCAGTTCTTC. Protein: CASSQMVDRREQFF.